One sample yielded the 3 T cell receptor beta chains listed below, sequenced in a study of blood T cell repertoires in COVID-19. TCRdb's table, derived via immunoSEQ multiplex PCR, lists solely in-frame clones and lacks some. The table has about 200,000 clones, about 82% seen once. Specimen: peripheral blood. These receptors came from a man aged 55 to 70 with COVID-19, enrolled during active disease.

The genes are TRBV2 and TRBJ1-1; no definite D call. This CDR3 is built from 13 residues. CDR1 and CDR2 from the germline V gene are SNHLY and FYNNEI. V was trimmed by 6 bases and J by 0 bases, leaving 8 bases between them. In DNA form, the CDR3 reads TGTGCCAGCAGCCGATCTATGAACACTGAAGCTTTCTTT. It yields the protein CASSRSMNTEAFF.

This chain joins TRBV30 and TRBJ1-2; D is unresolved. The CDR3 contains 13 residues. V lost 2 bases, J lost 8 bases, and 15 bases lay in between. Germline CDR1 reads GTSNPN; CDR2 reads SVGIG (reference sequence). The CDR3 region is CAWSLAGVGGYTF. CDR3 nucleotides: TGTGCCTGGAGTTTAGCCGGGGTTGGCGGCTACACCTTC.

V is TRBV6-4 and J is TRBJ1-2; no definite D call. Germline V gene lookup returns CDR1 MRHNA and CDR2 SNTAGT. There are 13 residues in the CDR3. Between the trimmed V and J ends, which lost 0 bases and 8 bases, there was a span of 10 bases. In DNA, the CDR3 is TGTGCCAGCAGTGACTCGATCTTGGGCGGCTACACCTTC. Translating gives CASSDSILGGYTF.